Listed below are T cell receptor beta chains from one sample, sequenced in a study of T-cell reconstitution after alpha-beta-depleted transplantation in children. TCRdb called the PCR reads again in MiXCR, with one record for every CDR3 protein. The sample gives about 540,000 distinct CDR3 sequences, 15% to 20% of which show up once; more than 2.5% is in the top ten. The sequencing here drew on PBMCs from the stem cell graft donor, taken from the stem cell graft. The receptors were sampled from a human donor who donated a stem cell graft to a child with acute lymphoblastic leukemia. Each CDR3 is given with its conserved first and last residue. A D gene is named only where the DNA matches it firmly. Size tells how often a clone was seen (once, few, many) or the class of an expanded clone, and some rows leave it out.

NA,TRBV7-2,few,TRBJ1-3,TGTGCCAGCAGCCTGAATCGGAACACCATATATTTT,CASSLNRNTIYF
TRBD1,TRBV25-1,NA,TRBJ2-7,TGTGCCAGCAGTCTAGGGGGCAGCAACGAGCAGTACTTC,CASSLGGSNEQYF
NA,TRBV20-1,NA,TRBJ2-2,TGCAGTGCTAGAGACGAATCCAGGGGCGCCGATGGTCCGAACACCGGGGAGCTGTTTTTT,CSARDESRGADGPNTGELFF
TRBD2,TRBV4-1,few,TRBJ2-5,TGCGCCAGCAGCCGCCGAATAGCGGGAGAGCTCCAAGAGACCCAGTACTTC,CASSRRIAGELQETQYF
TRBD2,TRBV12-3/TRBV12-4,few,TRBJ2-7,TGTGCCAGCAGTTCCCCCGGGACTAGTGGCGAGCAGTACTTC,CASSSPGTSGEQYF
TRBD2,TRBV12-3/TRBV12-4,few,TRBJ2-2,TGTGCCAGCGGAACAGCGGGAGAGTGGAACACCGGGGAGCTGTTTTTT,CASGTAGEWNTGELFF
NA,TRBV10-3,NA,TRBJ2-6,TGTGCCATGGGAGTTAACTCTGGGGCCAACGTCCTGACTTTC,CAMGVNSGANVLTF
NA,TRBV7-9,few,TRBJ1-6,TGTGCCAGCAGCTTAGACGGGAGGCCCCTCCACTTT,CASSLDGRPLHF
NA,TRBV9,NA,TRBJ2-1,TGTGCCAGCAGCGGGGGTGGAGGGCGCTGGAATGAGCAGTTCTTC,CASSGGGGRWNEQFF
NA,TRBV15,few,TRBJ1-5,TGTGCCACCAGCAGAGATCCATCCCGTACAGGGAGGTATATAGTGCAGCATTTT,CATSRDPSRTGRYIVQHF
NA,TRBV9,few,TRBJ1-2,TGTGCCAGCAGTTACCTCAAAATGGACAGAACCTATGGCTACACCTTC,CASSYLKMDRTYGYTF
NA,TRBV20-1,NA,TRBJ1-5,TGCAGTGCTAGTCGGGCCTTCAATCAGCCCCAGCATTTT,CSASRAFNQPQHF